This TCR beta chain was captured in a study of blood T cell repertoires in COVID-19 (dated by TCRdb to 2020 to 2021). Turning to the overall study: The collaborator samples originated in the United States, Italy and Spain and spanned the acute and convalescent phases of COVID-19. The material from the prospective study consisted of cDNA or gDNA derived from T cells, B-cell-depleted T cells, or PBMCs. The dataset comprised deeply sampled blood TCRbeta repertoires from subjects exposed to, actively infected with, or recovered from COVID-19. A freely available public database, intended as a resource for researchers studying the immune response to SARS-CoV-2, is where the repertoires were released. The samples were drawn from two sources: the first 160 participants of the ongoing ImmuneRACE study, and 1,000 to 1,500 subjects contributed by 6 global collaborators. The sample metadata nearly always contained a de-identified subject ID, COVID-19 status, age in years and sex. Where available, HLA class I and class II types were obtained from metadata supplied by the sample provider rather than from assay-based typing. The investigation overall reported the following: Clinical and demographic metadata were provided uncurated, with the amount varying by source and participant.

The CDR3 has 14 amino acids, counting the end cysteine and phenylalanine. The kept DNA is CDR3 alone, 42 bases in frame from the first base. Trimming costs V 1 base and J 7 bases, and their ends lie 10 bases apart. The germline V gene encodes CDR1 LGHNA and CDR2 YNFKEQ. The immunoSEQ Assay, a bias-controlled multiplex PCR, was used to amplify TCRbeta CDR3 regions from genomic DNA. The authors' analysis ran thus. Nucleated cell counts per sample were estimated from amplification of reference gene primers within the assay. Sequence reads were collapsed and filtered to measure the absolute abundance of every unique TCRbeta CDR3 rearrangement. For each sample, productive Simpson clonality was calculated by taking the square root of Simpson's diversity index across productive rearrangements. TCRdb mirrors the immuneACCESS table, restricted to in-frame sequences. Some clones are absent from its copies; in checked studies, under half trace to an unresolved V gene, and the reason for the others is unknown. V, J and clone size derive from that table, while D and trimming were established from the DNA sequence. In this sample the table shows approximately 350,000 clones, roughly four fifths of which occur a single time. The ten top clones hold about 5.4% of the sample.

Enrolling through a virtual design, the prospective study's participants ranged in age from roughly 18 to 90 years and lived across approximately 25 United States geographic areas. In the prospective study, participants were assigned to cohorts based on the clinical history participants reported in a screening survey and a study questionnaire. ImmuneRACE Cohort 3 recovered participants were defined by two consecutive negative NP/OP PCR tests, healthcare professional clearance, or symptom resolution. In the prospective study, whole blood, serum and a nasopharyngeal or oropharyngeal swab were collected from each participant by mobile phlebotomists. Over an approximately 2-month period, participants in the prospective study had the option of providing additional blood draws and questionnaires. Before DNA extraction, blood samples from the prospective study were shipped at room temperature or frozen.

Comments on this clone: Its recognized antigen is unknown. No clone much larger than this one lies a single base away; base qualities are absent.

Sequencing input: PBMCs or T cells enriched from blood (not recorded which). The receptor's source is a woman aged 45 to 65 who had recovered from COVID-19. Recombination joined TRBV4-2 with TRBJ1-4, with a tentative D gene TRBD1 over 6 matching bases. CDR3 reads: CASSQGRGVEKLFF. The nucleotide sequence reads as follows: TGTGCCAGCAGCCAAGGCAGGGGCGTTGAAAAACTGTTTTTT.